The next 24 T cell receptor beta chains were all read from a single sample in a study of cytomegalovirus exposure and HLA in healthy donors. With 60 Vbeta and 13 Jbeta primers, the PCR was carried out. The data were produced by immunoSEQ multiplex PCR, yet TCRdb's version contains in-frame clones alone and is incomplete. The table has 150,000 to 200,000 clones, 68% seen once; the top ten hold approximately 2.8%. Specimen: PBMCs. The receptors come from a woman in her thirties or forties in good health and CMV-seropositive.

This clone was seen a few times. This chain joins TRBV19 and TRBJ2-7; TRBD2 agrees at 7 bases. This CDR3 region has 14 residues. The germline V gene encodes CDR1 LNHDA and CDR2 SQIVND (reference sequence). The ends lost 6 bases at V and 2 bases at J; junction bases unmatched: 7. CDR3 in DNA: TGTGCCAGTAGCTCGGGGACTAAGCCCTACGAGCAGTACTTC. It translates to CASSSGTKPYEQYF.

The rearrangement joins TRBV10-3 to TRBJ2-5; D remains unclear. The CDR3 totals 12 residues. V shed 2 bases and J shed 3 bases, with 4 bases lying between them. Germline CDR1 ENHRY, CDR2 SYGVKD. CDR3 sequence: CAISETEETQYF. DNA of the CDR3: TGTGCCATCAGTGAGACTGAAGAGACCCAGTACTTC.

The chain employs TRBV7-9 and TRBJ1-3; D may be TRBD1 (5 bases). Looked up from germline, CDR1 is SEHNR and CDR2 is FQNEAQ (reference sequence). Trimming removed 9 bases at V and 0 bases at J, with 9 bases between. The CDR3 has 13 residues. In nucleotides, the CDR3 is TGTGCCAGTTCAGGGCGCTCTGGAAACACCATATATTTT. Amino acid sequence: CASSGRSGNTIYF.

The rearrangement joins TRBV6-6 to TRBJ2-1; D unresolved. The germline V gene encodes CDR1 MNHNY and CDR2 SVGAGI (reference sequence). V shed 3 bases and J shed 1 base, with 13 bases lying between them. CDR3 length: 16 amino acids. CDR3 sequence reads: CASSYTAGQSYNEQFF. The CDR3 coding sequence is TGTGCCAGCAGTTATACCGCAGGTCAATCCTACAATGAGCAGTTCTTC.

The rearrangement joins TRBV5-4 to TRBJ2-1, with D maybe TRBD2 (6 bases). The CDR3 is 18 residues long. Germline CDR1 is SGHNT and CDR2 is YYREEE (reference sequence). V was cut by 0 bases and J by 9 bases, with 25 bases left in between. The CDR3 protein is CASSLDAPLATGDGEQFF. The CDR3 DNA follows: TGTGCCAGCAGCTTGGACGCCCCCCTAGCGACGGGCGACGGTGAGCAGTTCTTC.

There are a few counts of this clone. This chain uses TRBV9 with TRBJ2-5, with 7 nucleotides matching TRBD1. Germline V gene data show CDR1 as SGDLS and CDR2 as YYNGEE. The CDR3 contains 14 residues. V shed 3 bases, J shed 1 base, and the junction held 3 bases outside the gene matches. In DNA, the CDR3 is TGTGCCAGCAGCGCGGGACAGCTCCAAGAGACCCAGTACTTC. It specifies CASSAGQLQETQYF.

This rearrangement joins TRBV6-5 to TRBJ2-1, with 9 bases that match TRBD2. Per germline, CDR1 MNHEY and CDR2 SVGAGI. The J segment lost 15 bases and the V segment lost 2 bases, leaving 8 bases of the junction unmatched. CDR3 length: 13 residues. In DNA form, the CDR3 reads TGTGCCAGCAGTTACCGCACGTTAGCGGGGGTGTTCTTC. This encodes CASSYRTLAGVFF.

This clone has just a few counts. The chain carries TRBV29-1 and TRBJ2-7, with 9 bases identical to TRBD2. Germline V gene data show CDR1 as SQVTM and CDR2 as ANQGSEA. With V trimmed by 1 base and J by 4 bases, 8 bases remained unmatched. This CDR3 is 15 amino acids long. DNA of the CDR3: TGCAGCGTTGAAGTGGCGGATAGCGGGAGATACGAGCAGTACTTC. Its protein product is CSVEVADSGRYEQYF.

This chain connects TRBV18 to TRBJ2-5; tentatively, D is TRBD1 (6 bases). CDR3 length: 13 amino acids. V lost 3 bases to trimming and J lost 5 bases, with 10 bases between them. Germline loops: CDR1 KGHSH, CDR2 LQKENI. The CDR3 region is CASSPGQPETQYF. CDR3 sequence (DNA): TGTGCCAGCTCACCCGGACAGCCCGAGACCCAGTACTTC.

This clone was detected once. CDR3 in amino acids: CASSLDRANYGYTF. The CDR3 DNA follows: TGTGCCAGCAGCTTAGATCGGGCTAACTATGGCTACACCTTC. V is TRBV7-2 and J is TRBJ1-2; D uncertain. Per the germline V gene, CDR1 is SGHTA and CDR2 is FQGNSA. Trimming removed 1 base from V and 0 bases from J, with 6 bases in between. CDR3 size: 14 residues. Variable domain in full (rest from reference TRBV7-2 and TRBJ1-2): GAGVSQSPSNKVTEKGKDVELRCDPISGHTALYWYRQSLGQGLEFLIYFQGNSAPDKSGLPSDRFSAERTGGSVSTLTIQRTQQEDSAVYLCASSLDRANYGYTFGSGTRLTVV.

This clone was seen a handful of times. V is TRBV4-3 and J is TRBJ2-1; 11 nucleotides line up with TRBD2. The CDR3 covers 18 residues. The junction had 4 bases not matched to a gene; V was cut back by 0 bases and J by 0 bases. The germline CDR1 and CDR2 sequences are LGHNA and YSLEER. The CDR3 nucleotides read TGCGCCAGCAGCCAAGAGCTAGCGGGAGGAAGCTCCTACAATGAGCAGTTCTTC. Protein sequence: CASSQELAGGSSYNEQFF.

The chain couples TRBV6-6 to TRBJ2-3; 10 nucleotides agree with TRBD2. The V segment lost 6 bases and the J segment 1 base; nucleotides outside the gene matches: 4. The CDR3 is 15 amino acids. Germline assignment: CDR1 MNHNY and CDR2 SVGAGI (reference sequence). The CDR3, as DNA: TGTGCCAGCAGCACCGGGACTAGCGGCACAGATACGCAGTATTTT. This gives the protein CASSTGTSGTDTQYF.

The chain uses TRBV29-1 and TRBJ1-2; 9 bases are a match to TRBD1. The germline V gene encodes CDR1 SQVTM and CDR2 ANQGSEA. The CDR3 is 14 amino acids. Trimming cost V 1 base and J 5 bases; bases outside gene matches: 5. This chain's CDR3 is CSVEGGQGYYGYTF. CDR3 sequence (DNA): TGCAGCGTTGAAGGCGGACAGGGGTATTATGGCTACACCTTC.

This clone was detected only a few times. The genes are TRBV10-1 and TRBJ1-1; no firm D call. Trimming cost V 6 bases and J 4 bases, with 6 bases left between them. This CDR3 has 11 residues. The germline gives CDR1 WNHNN, CDR2 SYGVQD (reference sequence). CDR3 protein: CASRIVTEAFF. The CDR3 DNA reads as TGCGCCAGCAGGATAGTCACTGAAGCTTTCTTT.

This clone occurred a few times. This chain joins TRBV19 and TRBJ1-6; perhaps TRBD1 as D (6 bases). The CDR3 spans 15 residues. Trimming left V 6 bases short and J 6 bases short, with 15 bases between. Germline V gene lookup returns CDR1 LNHDA and CDR2 SQIVND (reference sequence). The CDR3 nucleotides are TGTGCCAGTAGCCTTGACAGGAAATTTAATTCACCCCTCCACTTT. The encoded protein is CASSLDRKFNSPLHF.

The CDR3 region is CASSILGVSEKLFF. The CDR3 DNA is TGTGCCAGTAGTATCCTCGGAGTGAGTGAAAAACTGTTTTTT. The chain carries TRBV19 and TRBJ1-4; no definite D call. Per germline, CDR1 LNHDA and CDR2 SQIVND (reference sequence). The CDR3 runs to 14 residues. Trimming removed 3 bases at V and 7 bases at J, with 12 bases between.

V usage is TRBV14 and J usage is TRBJ2-5; 12 bases map to TRBD2. Unmatched junction bases numbered 5, after V lost 1 base and J lost 5 bases. This CDR3 has 16 residues. Germline V CDR1 and CDR2: SGHDN, FVKESK. The CDR3 nucleotides read TGTGCCAGCAGCCAAGGTGATGGACTAGCGGGGGAGACCCAGTACTTC. This sequence encodes CASSQGDGLAGETQYF. The complete variable domain, with remaining parts taken from reference TRBV14 and TRBJ2-5, reads EAGVTQFPSHSVIEKGQTVTLRCDPISGHDNLYWYRRVMGKEIKFLLHFVKESKQDESGMPNNRFLAERTGGTYSTLKVQPAELEDSGVYFCASSQGDGLAGETQYFGPGTRLLVL.

The rearrangement links TRBV4-3 to TRBJ1-2, with 7 nucleotides matching TRBD1. This CDR3 region has 15 residues. Trimming cost V 0 bases and J 7 bases; bases outside gene matches: 8. Germline-derived CDR1 and CDR2 are LGHNA and YSLEER. The CDR3 loop reads CASSQDTRAGGGYTF. The CDR3 coding sequence is TGCGCCAGCAGCCAAGATACGAGGGCAGGGGGTGGCTACACCTTC.

A few counts support this clone. V usage is TRBV7-3 and J usage is TRBJ1-5, with D unresolved. There are 15 residues in the CDR3. Germline V gives CDR1 SGHTA, CDR2 FQGTGA. Trimming left V 4 bases short and J 2 bases short, with 12 bases between. The CDR3 spells CASSYWAGGNQPQHF. The CDR3 coding sequence is TGTGCCAGCAGCTATTGGGCGGGTGGCAATCAGCCCCAGCATTTT. The full variable domain, its missing parts supplied by reference TRBV7-3 and TRBJ1-5, is GAGVSQTPSNKVTEKGKYVELRCDPISGHTALYWYRQSLGQGPEFLIYFQGTGAADDSGLPNDRFFAVRPEGSVSTLKIQRTERGDSAVYLCASSYWAGGNQPQHFGDGTRLSIL.

The chain employs TRBV29-1 and TRBJ2-1, with 14 nucleotides matching TRBD2. The CDR3 totals 14 residues. V trimming: 7 bases; J trimming: 7 bases; junction bases outside the gene matches: 6. Per the germline V gene, CDR1 is SQVTM and CDR2 is ANQGSEA. This chain's CDR3 is CSATGLAGVNEQFF. CDR3 sequence (DNA): TGCAGCGCCACGGGACTAGCGGGAGTTAATGAGCAGTTCTTC.

This clone was observed a few times. The chain recombines TRBV6-5 with TRBJ1-5; D unresolved. Germline loops: CDR1 MNHEY, CDR2 SVGAGI. There are 16 residues in the CDR3. Between the trimmed V and J ends, which lost 2 bases and 6 bases, there was a span of 17 bases. The CDR3 DNA reads TGTGCCAGCAGTTACACTCGAGAGGGATCAGGTCAGCCCCAGCATTTT. Translated, it gives CASSYTREGSGQPQHF.

The V call is TRBV6-6, the J call TRBJ2-2; the match to TRBD1 covers 7 bases. The CDR3 is 16 amino acids. Germline V gene data show CDR1 as MNHNY and CDR2 as SVGAGI (reference sequence). The V gene end was trimmed by 4 bases and the J gene end by 1 base; junction bases not matched to a gene: 6. CDR3: CASSFARQGNTGELFF. CDR3 in DNA: TGTGCCAGCAGTTTTGCGAGACAGGGGAACACCGGGGAGCTGTTTTTT.

The chain carries TRBV4-2 and TRBJ2-5; D gene uncertain. Near its end, the DNA agrees better with TRBJ2-7, so the J call may be wrong. The length of the CDR3 is 14 residues. Germline assignment: CDR1 LGHNA and CDR2 YNFKEQ. DNA of the CDR3: TGTGCCAGCAGCCAAGAGTTGGGCCCTTCCGAGCAGTACTTC. This gives the protein CASSQELGPSEQYF.

This clone is a singleton in its sample. V is TRBV4-1 and J is TRBJ1-4; D call uncertain. V shed 4 bases and J shed 3 bases, with 12 bases lying between them. CDR3 length: 15 residues. Germline values: CDR1 MGHRA, CDR2 YSYEKL. CDR3: CASSLTEPANEKLFF. The CDR3 DNA reads as TGCGCCAGCAGCCTTACAGAGCCCGCTAATGAAAAACTGTTTTTT.